These 17 T cell receptor beta chains originate from one sample sequenced in a study of T cell responses to AZD1222 COVID-19 vaccine. Repertoires were generated with immunoSEQ multiplex PCR, while TCRdb's copy carries only in-frame clones and drops some. The sample lists about 160,000 clones, 88% seen once, with roughly 4% in the top ten. Material: peripheral blood, obtained 28 days after the second AZD1222 dose. The source of these receptors is an adult who received the AZD1222 COVID-19 vaccine.

This chain connects TRBV6-5 to TRBJ2-2, with D tentatively TRBD1 (8 bases). The CDR3 length is 16 residues. V dropped 2 bases and J dropped 3 bases, with 13 bases sitting between them. Germline V gene data show CDR1 as MNHEY and CDR2 as SVGAGI. The CDR3 sequence is CASSYAQGGDTGELFF. CDR3 nucleotides: TGTGCCAGCAGTTACGCACAGGGGGGGGACACCGGGGAGCTGTTTTTT.

The chain has TRBV4-3 and TRBJ2-1; TRBD2 matches 13 bases. Germline V CDR1 and CDR2: LGHNA, YSLEER. The V and J ends lost 4 bases and 2 bases, in that order; junction bases with no gene match: 8. The CDR3 loop spans 18 amino acids. The CDR3 is CASSLLTGTSGTYNEQFF. The DNA for the CDR3 is TGCGCCAGCAGCCTACTGACCGGGACTAGCGGGACCTACAATGAGCAGTTCTTC.

The rearrangement joins TRBV5-1 to TRBJ2-5; D unresolved. Germline CDR1 reads SGHRS; CDR2 reads YFSETQ. The CDR3 sequence is 14 residues long. The ends were cut back, 6 bases at V and 1 base at J, with 13 bases in the middle. The CDR3 DNA reads as TGCGCCAGCACCCAAGGGCGAGCCCAAGAGACCCAGTACTTC. Amino acid sequence: CASTQGRAQETQYF.

The chain is built from TRBV29-1 and TRBJ1-5; D is unclear. The CDR3 is made up of 13 amino acids. The V gene lost 7 bases and the J gene lost 3 bases, with 13 bases spanning the gap. Germline-derived CDR1 and CDR2 are SQVTM and ANQGSEA. This CDR3 is CSARWGPNQPQHF. For the CDR3, the DNA is TGCAGCGCCAGGTGGGGTCCCAATCAGCCCCAGCATTTT.

The gene calls are TRBV11-2 and TRBJ1-4; no reliable D call. CDR1 and CDR2 from the germline V gene are SGHAT and FQNNGV. V lost 5 bases to trimming and J lost 6 bases, with 13 bases between them. This CDR3 has 14 residues. The chain's CDR3 is CASSLEGLDEKLFF. CDR3 DNA: TGTGCCAGCAGCCTCGAAGGGCTCGATGAAAAACTGTTTTTT.

The chain couples TRBV19 to TRBJ1-5; D gene ambiguous. The germline V gene has CDR1 LNHDA and CDR2 SQIVND (reference sequence). Trimming took 11 bases from V and 6 from J, leaving 8 bases between them. The CDR3 is 10 amino acids. For the CDR3, the DNA is TGTGCCGGAGGAAGTCAGCCCCAGCATTTT. Protein: CAGGSQPQHF.

This rearrangement joins TRBV7-9 to TRBJ1-4, with D possibly being TRBD1 (5 bases). The CDR3 consists of 16 residues. Trimming took off 5 bases at V and 0 bases at J, with 13 bases between the two ends. The V gene's germline CDR1 is SEHNR and CDR2 FQNEAQ (reference sequence). The DNA for the CDR3 is TGTGCCAGCAGCCAAGGACATCTTGCAACTAATGAAAAACTGTTTTTT. This encodes CASSQGHLATNEKLFF.

This clone has a single count. CDR3 loop: CASRPGHGYGYTF. The CDR3 DNA sequence: TGTGCCAGCAGACCTGGACACGGCTATGGCTACACCTTC. The V and J genes are TRBV6-5 and TRBJ1-2; tentatively, D is TRBD1 (5 bases). CDR3 length: 13 amino acids. Germline-derived CDR1 and CDR2 are MNHEY and SVGAGI. Trimming removed 6 bases at V and 4 bases at J, with 12 bases between.

The chain has TRBV6-5 and TRBJ2-3; D possibly matches TRBD1 or TRBD2 (6 bases each). This CDR3 region has 13 residues. CDR1 MNHEY and CDR2 SVGAGI come from the germline V gene. Between the trimmed V and J ends, which lost 5 bases and 5 bases, there was a span of 11 bases. CDR3 sequence reads: CASSPGARDTQYF. CDR3 nucleotides: TGTGCCAGCAGTCCGGGGGCCAGAGATACGCAGTATTTT.

The chain is built from TRBV4-1 and TRBJ2-7, with 9 bases identical to TRBD1. The CDR3 is 15 residues long. V trimming: 4 bases; J trimming: 5 bases; junction bases outside the gene matches: 9. CDR1 and CDR2 (germline): MGHRA, YSYEKL. CDR3 sequence (DNA): TGCGCCAGCAGCCTAAGAATAAGACAGGGGGACGAGCAGTACTTC. Protein sequence: CASSLRIRQGDEQYF.

The J gene is TRBJ1-5, the V gene TRBV19; D gene unclear. The CDR3 is made up of 13 amino acids. The germline V and J ends were trimmed by 6 bases and 4 bases, with 10 bases remaining between them. CDR1 and CDR2 (germline): LNHDA, SQIVND (reference sequence). The CDR3 reads CASSLQFNQPQHF. The CDR3 bases are TGTGCCAGTAGCCTCCAATTTAATCAGCCCCAGCATTTT.

CDR3 nucleotide sequence: TGTGCCAGCAGTCTCCCAGGGAACACTGAAGCTTTCTTT. Its protein product is CASSLPGNTEAFF. The chain couples TRBV25-1 to TRBJ1-1; D remains unclear. Germline V gene sequence: CDR1 MGHDK, CDR2 SYGVNS. V lost 5 bases to trimming and J lost 1 base, with 8 bases between them. This CDR3 region has 13 residues.

This chain links TRBV5-1 with TRBJ1-4, with D possibly matching TRBD1 (5 bases). The V gene lost 6 bases and the J gene lost 0 bases, with 12 bases spanning the gap. The CDR3 has 15 amino acids. In germline, CDR1 is SGHRS, CDR2 YFSETQ. The CDR3 region has the DNA TGCGCCAGCACGGTCGGGGCGGCAACTAATGAAAAACTGTTTTTT. Its protein product is CASTVGAATNEKLFF.

The rearrangement joins TRBV27 to TRBJ2-2; TRBD1 matches at 9 bases. V shed 5 bases and J 3 bases; nucleotides not matched to a gene: 7. Germline CDR1 reads MNHEY; CDR2 reads SMNVEV (reference sequence). The CDR3 is made up of 16 amino acids. The CDR3 reads CASSKHRGPDTGELFF. The CDR3 coding sequence is TGTGCCAGCAGTAAGCACAGGGGGCCGGACACCGGGGAGCTGTTTTTT.

V is TRBV7-2 and J is TRBJ1-3, with a possible D match to TRBD1 (6 bases). The CDR3 consists of 13 residues. Trimming left V 9 bases short and J 0 bases short, with 9 bases between. The germline V gene encodes CDR1 SGHTA and CDR2 FQGNSA. The CDR3 reads CARGAVSGNTIYF. The CDR3 bases are TGTGCCAGGGGGGCTGTCTCTGGAAACACCATATATTTT.

The chain uses TRBV14 and TRBJ2-5; 7 bases are shared with TRBD2. CDR1 SGHDN and CDR2 FVKESK come from the germline V gene. V lost 4 bases and J lost 1; bases outside the gene matches: 9. The CDR3 is 16 residues long. The CDR3 DNA is TGTGCCAGCAGCCCCATCGGGGGGTCCAGCCAAGAGACCCAGTACTTC. Its translation is CASSPIGGSSQETQYF.

The rearrangement uses TRBV27 and TRBJ2-2; no clear D. Germline CDR1 reads MNHEY; CDR2 reads SMNVEV (reference sequence). Trimming left V 7 bases short and J 2 bases short, with 11 bases between. The CDR3 is made up of 14 amino acids. CDR3 amino acids: CASIADGNTGELFF. Written as DNA, the CDR3 is TGTGCCAGCATTGCCGACGGTAACACCGGGGAGCTGTTTTTT.